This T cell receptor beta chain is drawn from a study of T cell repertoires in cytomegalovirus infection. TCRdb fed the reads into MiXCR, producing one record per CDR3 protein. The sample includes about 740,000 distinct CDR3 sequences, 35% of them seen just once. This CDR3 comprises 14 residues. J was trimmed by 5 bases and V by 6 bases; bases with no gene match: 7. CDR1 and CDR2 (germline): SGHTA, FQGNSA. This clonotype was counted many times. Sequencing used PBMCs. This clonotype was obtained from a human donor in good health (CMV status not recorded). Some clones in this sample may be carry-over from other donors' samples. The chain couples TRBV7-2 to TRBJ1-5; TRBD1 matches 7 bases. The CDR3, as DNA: TGTGCCAGCAGTCTCGGGACAGTATATCAGCCCCAGCATTTT. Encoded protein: CASSLGTVYQPQHF.